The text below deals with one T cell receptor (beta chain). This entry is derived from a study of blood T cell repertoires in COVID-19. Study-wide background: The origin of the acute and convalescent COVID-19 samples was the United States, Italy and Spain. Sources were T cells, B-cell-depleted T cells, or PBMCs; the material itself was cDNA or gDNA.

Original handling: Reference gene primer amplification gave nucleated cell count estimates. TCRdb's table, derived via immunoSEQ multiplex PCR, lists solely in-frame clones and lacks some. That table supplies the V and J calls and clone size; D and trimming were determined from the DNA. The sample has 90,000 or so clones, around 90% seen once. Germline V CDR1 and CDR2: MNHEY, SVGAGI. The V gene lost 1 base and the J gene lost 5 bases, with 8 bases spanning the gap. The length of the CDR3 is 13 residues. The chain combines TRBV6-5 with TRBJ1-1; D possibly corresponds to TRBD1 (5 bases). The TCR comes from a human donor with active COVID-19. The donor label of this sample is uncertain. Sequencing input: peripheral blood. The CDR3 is CASSYWGETEAFF. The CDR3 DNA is TGTGCCAGCAGTTACTGGGGGGAAACTGAAGCTTTCTTT.